The 17 T cell receptor beta chains in this list originate from one sample, sequenced in a study of shared clonotypes between healthy human individuals. Only in-frame clones appear in the TCRdb table, and some are missing; sequencing was by immunoSEQ multiplex PCR. The table includes under 2.5 million clones, less than 95% detected once. Material for sequencing was naive CD4+ T cells from PBMCs. Subset: CD45RA+ positively selected. Source of these receptors: a young man in good health. Some clones in this sample may be carry-over from other donors' samples.

The chain carries TRBV7-6 and TRBJ2-5; D remains unclear. The CDR3 consists of 15 residues. Trimming stripped 2 bases from V and 2 bases from J, with 12 bases between. The germline V gene has CDR1 SGHVS and CDR2 FNYEAQ. The CDR3 region is CASSLTFYLQETQYF. The DNA for the CDR3 is TGTGCCAGCAGCTTAACGTTCTACCTACAAGAGACCCAGTACTTC. The full variable domain, with the rest looked up from reference TRBV7-6 and TRBJ2-5, is GAGVSQSPRYKVTKRGQDVALRCDPISGHVSLYWYRQALGQGPEFLTYFNYEAQQDKSGLPNDRFSAERPEGSISTLTIQRTEQRDSAMYRCASSLTFYLQETQYFGPGTRLLVL.

This clone was counted only a few times. V usage is TRBV9 and J usage is TRBJ1-1; D ambiguous. Germline V lookup: CDR1 SGDLS, CDR2 YYNGEE. The CDR3 is 14 amino acids. V dropped 6 bases and J dropped 2 bases, with 14 bases sitting between them. This CDR3 reads CASTTGWENTEAFF. The CDR3 DNA reads TGTGCCAGCACCACCGGGTGGGAAAACACTGAAGCTTTCTTT.

This clone was picked up one time. This chain uses TRBV4-2 with TRBJ2-2, with D unclear. Germline V gene sequence: CDR1 LGHNA, CDR2 YNFKEQ. The V and J ends lost 4 bases and 1 base respectively, with 10 bases between them. The CDR3 loop spans 15 amino acids. As DNA, the CDR3 is TGTGCCAGCAGCCCACGTGGGGAGAACACCGGGGAGCTGTTTTTT. It yields the protein CASSPRGENTGELFF.

The rearrangement uses TRBV5-1 and TRBJ2-7; the D is unclear. CDR1 and CDR2 (germline): SGHRS, YFSETQ. The CDR3 length is 15 residues. V gave up 1 base and J gave up 0 bases, with 11 bases separating them. The DNA for the CDR3 is TGCGCCAGCAGCTTGATAGATTCGAGCTCCTACGAGCAGTACTTC. It yields the protein CASSLIDSSSYEQYF.

The CDR3 region is CASSLGGTGGNQPQHF. The CDR3 DNA reads TGTGCCAGCAGCTTAGGAGGAACAGGGGGCAATCAGCCCCAGCATTTT. The chain joins TRBV7-9 to TRBJ1-5; 7 nucleotides align to TRBD1. The V segment lost 1 base and the J segment 2 bases; nucleotides outside the gene matches: 5. Germline V lookup: CDR1 SEHNR, CDR2 FQNEAQ (reference sequence). This CDR3 region has 16 residues.

The rearrangement uses TRBV5-1 and TRBJ2-2; D not resolved. Germline V CDR1 and CDR2: SGHRS, YFSETQ. This CDR3 has 15 residues. Trimming cost V 4 bases and J 2 bases, with 12 bases left between them. Here the CDR3 reads CASSPVPTNTGELFF. The CDR3, as DNA: TGCGCCAGCAGCCCCGTCCCGACTAACACCGGGGAGCTGTTTTTT.

The chain employs TRBV28 and TRBJ1-1; D is unresolved. There are 15 residues in the CDR3. The germline V and J ends were trimmed by 1 base and 5 bases, with 14 bases remaining between them. From germline, CDR1 is MDHEN and CDR2 SYDVKM. The CDR3 protein is CASSLLDLRWTEAFF. The CDR3 DNA reads TGTGCCAGCAGTTTATTAGACCTACGGTGGACTGAAGCTTTCTTT.

Turning to this clone: This CDR3 is also generated by other DNA sequences in the sample. The chain links TRBV5-1 to TRBJ2-5; D unresolved. The CDR3 loop spans 11 amino acids. Germline assignment: CDR1 SGHRS and CDR2 YFSETQ. V was pared by 2 bases and J by 4 bases, with 3 bases between. This CDR3 is CASSFSETQYF. The CDR3, as DNA: TGCGCCAGCAGCTTCTCAGAGACCCAGTACTTC.

This rearrangement joins TRBV10-3 to TRBJ2-1; D is perhaps TRBD2 (5 bases). From germline, CDR1 is ENHRY and CDR2 SYGVKD. The V and J ends lost 10 bases and 1 base respectively, with 14 bases between them. The CDR3 totals 14 residues. The CDR3 nucleotides are TGTGCCACCCGGTTAGCGCGGTCCTACAATGAGCAGTTCTTC. It yields the protein CATRLARSYNEQFF.

In this sample, this clone turned up once. The chain employs TRBV28 and TRBJ2-7; D ambiguous. The V end lost 1 base, the J end lost 3 bases, and 10 bases lay between the germline ends. Per germline, CDR1 MDHEN and CDR2 SYDVKM. The CDR3 is made up of 14 amino acids. This CDR3 is CASSLLGRFYEQYF. CDR3 DNA: TGTGCCAGCAGTTTATTAGGGCGCTTCTACGAGCAGTACTTC.

For this clone: The same CDR3 can be traced to other DNA sequences in this sample. The gene calls are TRBV6-5 and TRBJ1-2; no firm D call. The V gene lost 2 bases and the J gene lost 2 bases, with 3 bases spanning the gap. The CDR3 extends over 12 amino acids. CDR1 is MNHEY, CDR2 SVGAGI, per germline. CDR3 in amino acids: CASSYGNYGYTF. CDR3 coding DNA: TGTGCCAGCAGTTACGGGAACTATGGCTACACCTTC.

The gene calls are TRBV27 and TRBJ2-1; no reliable D call. V lost 3 bases and J lost 6, with 18 bases in between. The CDR3 runs 16 residues. CDR1 is MNHEY and CDR2 is SMNVEV in the germline V gene (reference sequence). CDR3 loop: CASSFSRVWIGNEQFF. CDR3 nucleotides: TGTGCCAGCAGTTTTAGCCGGGTCTGGATTGGCAATGAGCAGTTCTTC.

The chain is built from TRBV7-9 and TRBJ2-7; tentatively, D is TRBD2 (6 bases). In germline, CDR1 is SEHNR, CDR2 FQNEAQ (reference sequence). The CDR3 covers 13 residues. V was cut by 5 bases and J by 4 bases, with 12 bases left in between. The CDR3 DNA reads as TGTGCCAGCAGCACGTTCGGGACTTACGAGCAGTACTTC. Translating it yields CASSTFGTYEQYF. Together with reference TRBV7-9 and TRBJ2-7, the CDR3 gives the full variable domain: DTGVSQNPRHKITKRGQNVTFRCDPISEHNRLYWYRQTLGQGPEFLTYFQNEAQLEKSRLLSDRFSAERPKGSFSTLEIQRTEQGDSAMYLCASSTFGTYEQYFGPGTRLTVT.

V and J are TRBV11-3 and TRBJ2-7; 8 bases are shared with TRBD2. V lost 5 bases, J lost 6 bases, and 12 bases stayed unmatched. Germline-derived CDR1 and CDR2 are SGHNT and YENEEA. The CDR3 length is 15 residues. CDR3 in amino acids: CASSPGTSTLGEQYF. The CDR3 region has the DNA TGTGCCAGCAGCCCGGGGACTAGTACTTTGGGCGAGCAGTACTTC.

The rearrangement uses TRBV7-2 and TRBJ1-2; the match to TRBD1 covers 7 bases. The germline V gene encodes CDR1 SGHTA and CDR2 FQGNSA. The CDR3 is 18 amino acids. J was trimmed by 0 bases and V by 2 bases; bases with no gene match: 12. DNA of the CDR3: TGTGCCAGCAGCTTAAGGGTTGCGGACAGGCTTGCTAACTATGGCTACACCTTC. Protein product: CASSLRVADRLANYGYTF.

The chain has TRBV18 and TRBJ2-1; D remains ambiguous. CDR1 and CDR2 (germline): KGHSH, LQKENI. The CDR3 has 13 residues. The germline V and J ends were trimmed by 5 bases and 9 bases, with 14 bases remaining between them. The chain's CDR3 is CASSEARYGEQFF. Written as DNA, the CDR3 is TGTGCCAGCTCAGAAGCTAGATATGGTGAGCAGTTCTTC.

The chain has TRBV30 and TRBJ2-5, with D uncertain. Germline CDR1 and CDR2: GTSNPN and SVGIG (reference sequence). With 1 base removed from V and 1 base from J, the gap between germline ends came to 4 bases. This CDR3 spans 12 amino acids. This CDR3 is CAWSERQETQYF. As DNA, the CDR3 is TGTGCCTGGAGTGAACGCCAAGAGACCCAGTACTTC. The whole variable domain, remainder taken from reference TRBV30 and TRBJ2-5, is SQTIHQWPATLVQPVGSPLSLECTVEGTSNPNLYWYRQAAGRGLQLLFYSVGIGQISSEVPQNLSASRPQDRQFILSSKKLLLSDSGFYLCAWSERQETQYFGPGTRLLVL.